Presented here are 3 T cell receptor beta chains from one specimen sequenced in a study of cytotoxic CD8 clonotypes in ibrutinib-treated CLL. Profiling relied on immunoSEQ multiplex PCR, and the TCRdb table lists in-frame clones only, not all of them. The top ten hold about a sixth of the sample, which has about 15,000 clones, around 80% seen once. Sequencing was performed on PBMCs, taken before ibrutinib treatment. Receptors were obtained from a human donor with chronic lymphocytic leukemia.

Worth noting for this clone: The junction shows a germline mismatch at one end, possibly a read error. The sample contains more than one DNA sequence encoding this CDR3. The CDR3, as DNA: TGCGCCAGCAGCTTGGGGCAGGGGGACGAGCAGTACTTC. It translates to CASSLGQGDEQYF. The V and J genes are TRBV5-4 and TRBJ2-7, with 7 bases matching TRBD1. CDR3 length: 13 amino acids. In germline, CDR1 is SGHNT, CDR2 YYREEE (reference sequence).

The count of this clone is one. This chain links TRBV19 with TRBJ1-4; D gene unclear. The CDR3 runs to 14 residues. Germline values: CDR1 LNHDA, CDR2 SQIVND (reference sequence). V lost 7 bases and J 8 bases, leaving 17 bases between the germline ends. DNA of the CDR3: TGTGCCAGTACCAACCGGGTCGAAAGGGAAAAACTGTTTTTT. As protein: CASTNRVEREKLFF.

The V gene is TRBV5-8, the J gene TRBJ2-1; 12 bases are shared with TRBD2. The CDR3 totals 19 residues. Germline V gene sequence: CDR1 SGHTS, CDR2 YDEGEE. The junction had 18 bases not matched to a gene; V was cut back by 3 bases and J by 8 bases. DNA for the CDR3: TGTGCCAGCAGCTGGAGCGTGGGACTAGCGGGTGGGAGGGCCCATGAGCAGTTCTTC. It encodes CASSWSVGLAGGRAHEQFF.